This T cell receptor beta chain was identified during a study of blood T cell repertoires in COVID-19. Sequenced by immunoSEQ multiplex PCR; TCRdb stores in-frame clones only, minus some. Of some 87,000 clones listed, under 90% were seen once; the top ten hold roughly 3.5%. V shed 7 bases and J shed 4 bases, with 13 bases lying between them. Per germline, CDR1 MDHEN and CDR2 SYDVKM. The CDR3 loop spans 13 amino acids. A few counts support this clone. J is TRBJ1-2 and V is TRBV28; D perhaps matches TRBD1 (6 bases). This TCR was recovered from a woman in her 70s with acute or convalescent COVID-19. The material sequenced was peripheral blood. CDR3 bases: TGTGCCAGCACCACCCAGGGGTTCTATGGCTACACCTTC. This encodes CASTTQGFYGYTF.